The 25 T cell receptor beta chains below all came from one sample that was sequenced in a study of persistence of HIV-infected CD4 T cells. Lysates of CMV-infected fibroblasts at 8 to 10 ug/mL stimulated these cells. CD40L/CD69 double-negative CD45RO-high memory CD4+ T cells were collected. The immunoSEQ assay was version 4, run in survey mode. Method: immunoSEQ multiplex PCR; TCRdb's copy keeps in-frame clones and lacks some. The table records 25,000 to 35,000 clones, 78% of them present only once. Their target antigens are unknown. Sequenced material: CD4+ T cells sorted from PBMCs after roughly 18-hour stimulation, taken from a patient who received antiretroviral therapy. The receptors derive from an adult woman with HIV who was CMV-seropositive.

This clone was detected once. The chain has TRBV7-9 and TRBJ1-3, with D uncertain. The CDR3 has 14 amino acids. The ends were cut back, 0 bases at V and 2 bases at J, with 5 bases in the middle. CDR1 SEHNR and CDR2 FQNEAQ come from the germline V gene (reference sequence). This CDR3 reads CASSLATTGNTIYF. In DNA, the CDR3 is TGTGCCAGCAGCTTAGCGACAACTGGAAACACCATATATTTT.

This clone was counted only a few times. The chain employs TRBV2 and TRBJ1-1; D remains unclear. From germline, CDR1 is SNHLY and CDR2 FYNNEI. The CDR3 covers 13 residues. V was cut by 1 base and J by 6 bases, with 9 bases left in between. The CDR3 protein is CASSEVKVAEAFF. The CDR3 DNA follows: TGTGCCAGCAGTGAAGTAAAGGTTGCTGAAGCTTTCTTT. Full variable domain (outside the CDR3, taken from reference TRBV2 and TRBJ1-1): EPEVTQTPSHQVTQMGQEVILRCVPISNHLYFYWYRQILGQKVEFLVSFYNNEISEKSEIFDDQFSVERPDGSNFTLKIRSTKLEDSAMYFCASSEVKVAEAFFGQGTRLTVV.

The V and J genes are TRBV2 and TRBJ1-1, with a weak D call TRBD1 (6 bases). With 6 bases removed from V and 2 bases from J, the gap between germline ends came to 19 bases. This CDR3 has 16 amino acids. Germline V CDR1 and CDR2: SNHLY, FYNNEI. Here the CDR3 reads CASRDLFQGLNTEAFF. DNA of the CDR3: TGTGCCAGCAGGGATTTATTCCAGGGGCTTAACACTGAAGCTTTCTTT.

This clone was observed a handful of times. The gene calls are TRBV5-8 and TRBJ2-7, with 7 positions matching TRBD1. CDR3 size: 13 residues. The junction had 8 bases not matched to a gene; V was cut back by 5 bases and J by 6 bases. Germline assignment: CDR1 SGHTS and CDR2 YDEGEE. The CDR3 loop reads CASSRRQGSEQYF. Written as DNA, the CDR3 is TGTGCCAGCAGTCGCCGACAGGGAAGCGAGCAGTACTTC. The variable domain in full, with the rest retrieved from reference TRBV5-8 and TRBJ2-7, is EAGVTQSPTHLIKTRGQQATLRCSPISGHTSVYWYQQALGLGLQFLLWYDEGEERNRGNFPPRFSGRQFPNYSSELNVNALELEDSALYLCASSRRQGSEQYFGPGTRLTVT.

The J gene is TRBJ1-2, the V gene TRBV6-1; weak D call: TRBD1 (6 bases). V shed 2 bases and J shed 1 base, with 14 bases lying between them. The CDR3 spans 16 residues. Germline V gene sequence: CDR1 MNHNS, CDR2 SASEGT. The CDR3 loop is CASSESPGTYNYGYTF. CDR3 DNA sequence: TGTGCCAGCAGTGAATCTCCCGGGACATATAACTATGGCTACACCTTC.

The genes are TRBV6-4 and TRBJ1-2, with TRBD1 identical over 7 bases. Germline CDR1 reads MRHNA; CDR2 reads SNTAGT. The length of the CDR3 is 15 residues. Trimming took 4 bases from V and 8 from J; bases not matched to a gene: 13. The CDR3 sequence is CASSGTGTAESGYTF. The CDR3 bases are TGTGCCAGCAGTGGGACCGGGACAGCCGAGTCCGGCTACACCTTC.

The chain joins TRBV5-4 to TRBJ1-1; a possible D gene is TRBD1 (5 bases). V lost 4 bases and J 0 bases, leaving 13 bases between the germline ends. The CDR3 is 15 residues long. The V gene's germline CDR1 is SGHNT and CDR2 YYREEE (reference sequence). The chain's CDR3 is CASSRDGNMNTEAFF. The CDR3 DNA reads as TGTGCCAGCAGCCGGGACGGGAACATGAACACTGAAGCTTTCTTT.

The V call is TRBV6-5, the J call TRBJ2-5; D is possibly TRBD1 (6 bases). V lost 4 bases to trimming and J lost 2 bases, with 14 bases between them. Germline V gene lookup returns CDR1 MNHEY and CDR2 SVGAGI. The CDR3 runs 15 residues. The CDR3 DNA reads as TGTGCCAGCAGTTCTGAGACAGGACGTCAAGAGACCCAGTACTTC. It encodes CASSSETGRQETQYF.

This clone was found a few times. This rearrangement joins TRBV29-1 to TRBJ1-2, with D perhaps TRBD1 (5 bases). The CDR3 is made up of 12 amino acids. Per germline, CDR1 SQVTM and CDR2 ANQGSEA. Trimming pared 6 bases from V and 5 bases from J, leaving 13 bases between. The CDR3 here is CSVAREGYGYTF. In DNA form, the CDR3 reads TGCAGCGTGGCGCGGGAGGGGTATGGCTACACCTTC. Filled out from reference TRBV29-1 and TRBJ1-2, the complete variable domain reads SAVISQKPSRDICQRGTSLTIQCQVDSQVTMMFWYRQQPGQSLTLIATANQGSEATYESGFVIDKFPISRPNLTFSTLTVSNMSPEDSSIYLCSVAREGYGYTFGSGTRLTVV.

The gene calls are TRBV28 and TRBJ1-1; 7 bases match TRBD1. CDR3 size: 15 residues. V lost 5 bases and J lost 0; bases outside the gene matches: 6. In germline, CDR1 is MDHEN, CDR2 SYDVKM. CDR3: CASSPLGQMNTEAFF. CDR3 coding DNA: TGTGCCAGCAGTCCCCTGGGACAGATGAACACTGAAGCTTTCTTT.

This clone occurred once. J is TRBJ2-7 and V is TRBV5-1, with D possibly called TRBD1 or TRBD2 (6 bases each). The CDR3 extends over 15 amino acids. V lost 5 bases and J lost 0, with 15 bases in between. Germline V gene data show CDR1 as SGHRS and CDR2 as YFSETQ. As DNA, the CDR3 is TGCGCCAGCAGTCCAGGGGACTGGAGCTCCTACGAGCAGTACTTC. This translates into CASSPGDWSSYEQYF.

The rearrangement uses TRBV6-5 and TRBJ1-4; 8 nucleotides line up with TRBD1. CDR3 length: 15 amino acids. V was pared by 5 bases and J by 7 bases, with 9 bases of the junction left unmatched. CDR1 MNHEY and CDR2 SVGAGI come from the germline V gene. The CDR3, as DNA: TGTGCCAGCAGTAAGGGGACAGGTTTGAGTGAAAAACTGTTTTTT. Its translation: CASSKGTGLSEKLFF.

The V and J genes are TRBV12-5 and TRBJ2-7; 11 bases align to TRBD2. Germline lookup yields CDR1 LGHNT and CDR2 FRNRAP. The CDR3 sequence is 15 residues long. V dropped 2 bases and J dropped 2; count of bases not matched to a gene: 2. The CDR3 sequence: CASGLIAGGPYEQYF. The CDR3 bases are TGTGCTAGTGGTTTGATAGCGGGGGGGCCCTACGAGCAGTACTTC.

This chain connects TRBV6-5 to TRBJ2-7; no reliable D call. The V end was cut by 6 bases, the J end by 2 bases, with 14 bases between. The length of the CDR3 is 14 residues. From germline, CDR1 is MNHEY and CDR2 SVGAGI. The CDR3 DNA sequence: TGTGCCAGCAGACCTGTTCAGGACCCCTACGAGCAGTACTTC. This gives the protein CASRPVQDPYEQYF.

The chain couples TRBV6-6 to TRBJ1-2; TRBD1 aligns across 10 bases. Germline values: CDR1 MNHNY, CDR2 SVGAGI (reference sequence). This CDR3 comprises 15 residues. Trimming took 6 bases from V and 2 from J; bases not matched to a gene: 6. CDR3 in amino acids: CASRPGQGRNYGYTF. The CDR3 region has the DNA TGTGCCAGCAGGCCGGGACAGGGGAGAAACTATGGCTACACCTTC.

The chain is built from TRBV7-8 and TRBJ1-5; TRBD1 aligns across 7 bases. Unmatched junction bases numbered 8, after V lost 1 base and J lost 5 bases. The CDR3 contains 16 residues. Germline values: CDR1 SGHVS, CDR2 FQNEAQ. CDR3 DNA sequence: TGTGCCAGCAGCTTAGGGTTGGGACAGATTTATCAGCCCCAGCATTTT. Protein: CASSLGLGQIYQPQHF.

The CDR3 DNA sequence: TGTGCCAGCAGCCGGGTGTCCACAGATACGCAGTATTTT. This codes for CASSRVSTDTQYF. The chain couples TRBV5-6 to TRBJ2-3; D remains ambiguous. Germline CDR1 and CDR2: SGHDT and YYEEEE. This CDR3 comprises 13 residues. Trimming stripped 4 bases from V and 2 bases from J, with 8 bases between.

The chain recombines TRBV15 with TRBJ1-3; D is possibly TRBD1 (6 bases). The CDR3 totals 17 residues. Trimming stripped 1 base from V and 2 bases from J, with 15 bases between. Germline V lookup: CDR1 LNHNV, CDR2 YYDKDF (reference sequence). In DNA form, the CDR3 reads TGTGCCACCAGCAGAGGCTTTTGGGGGCTGGCTGGAAACACCATATATTTT. Protein product: CATSRGFWGLAGNTIYF.

This clone showed up just once. This chain joins TRBV12-5 and TRBJ2-1; 7 bases map to TRBD1. Trimming removed 5 bases from V and 7 bases from J; junction bases left unmatched: 11. The CDR3 sequence is 15 residues long. Germline CDR1 and CDR2: LGHNT and FRNRAP. The CDR3 spells CASGPTGKIVNEQFF. The CDR3 DNA reads TGTGCTAGTGGTCCGACAGGGAAGATAGTGAATGAGCAGTTCTTC.

This chain connects TRBV5-1 to TRBJ2-7; no reliable D call. The CDR3 runs 16 residues. Trimming pared 0 bases from V and 0 bases from J, leaving 13 bases between. Per germline, CDR1 SGHRS and CDR2 YFSETQ. The CDR3 DNA follows: TGCGCCAGCAGCTTGGCCCCACAGATTAGCTCCTACGAGCAGTACTTC. It specifies CASSLAPQISSYEQYF.

This chain joins TRBV3-1 (or the pseudogene TRBV3-2) and TRBJ2-5; D remains ambiguous. The CDR3 has 14 residues. CDR1 LGHDT and CDR2 YNNKEL come from the germline V gene (reference sequence). V lost 1 base and J 2 bases, leaving 8 bases between the germline ends. For the CDR3, the DNA is TGTGCCAGCAGCCAAGTTCACGGACAAGAGACCCAGTACTTC. Translation gives CASSQVHGQETQYF.

The rearrangement uses TRBV7-2 and TRBJ1-2, with a tentative D call TRBD1 (5 bases). Per the germline V gene, CDR1 is SGHTA and CDR2 is FQGNSA. Trimming pared 1 base from V and 2 bases from J, leaving 14 bases between. The CDR3 runs to 16 residues. The CDR3 protein is CASSLVAGARNYGYTF. The CDR3 bases are TGTGCCAGCAGCTTAGTGGCCGGGGCCCGGAACTATGGCTACACCTTC.

The CDR3 protein is CATQLQGSVQGYTF. CDR3 in DNA: TGTGCCACGCAGTTACAGGGATCCGTTCAGGGCTACACCTTC. The chain recombines TRBV10-3 with TRBJ1-2; TRBD1 is a possible D gene (6 bases). The CDR3 has 14 amino acids. CDR1 ENHRY and CDR2 SYGVKD come from the germline V gene. V was clipped by 10 bases and J by 8 bases, with 23 bases between them.

The chain combines TRBV5-1 with TRBJ1-4; perhaps TRBD1 as D (5 bases). The CDR3 covers 15 residues. CDR1 and CDR2 (germline): SGHRS, YFSETQ. The germline V and J ends were trimmed by 4 bases and 7 bases, with 17 bases remaining between them. CDR3 sequence reads: CASSLGTGRTEKLFF. Written as DNA, the CDR3 is TGCGCCAGCAGCCTAGGGACGGGCCGTACTGAAAAACTGTTTTTT. The full variable domain, its missing parts supplied by reference TRBV5-1 and TRBJ1-4, is KAGVTQTPRYLIKTRGQQVTLSCSPISGHRSVSWYQQTPGQGLQFLFEYFSETQRNKGNFPGRFSGRQFSNSRSEMNVSTLELGDSALYLCASSLGTGRTEKLFFGSGTQLSVL.

The rearrangement links TRBV3-1 (or the pseudogene TRBV3-2) to TRBJ1-2; D is unclear. V gave up 3 bases and J gave up 2 bases, with 7 bases separating them. CDR3 size: 13 residues. Germline CDR1 reads LGHDT; CDR2 reads YNNKEL (reference sequence). This chain's CDR3 is CASSHVLNYGYTF. CDR3 in DNA: TGTGCCAGCAGCCACGTATTAAACTATGGCTACACCTTC.